This T cell receptor (beta chain) was observed in a study of blood T cell repertoires in COVID-19. Per germline, CDR1 LNHDA and CDR2 SQIVND (reference sequence). The V and J ends lost 0 bases and 5 bases, in that order; junction bases with no gene match: 9. The CDR3 covers 17 residues. The repertoire was sequenced with immunoSEQ multiplex PCR; TCRdb's copy has only in-frame clones and lacks some. The sample yields 280,000 or so clones, around 89% seen once. Source material: PBMCs or T cells enriched from blood (not recorded which). The source is a young woman with acute COVID-19. The rearrangement joins TRBV19 to TRBJ1-5, with 8 bases identical to TRBD1. Written as DNA, the CDR3 is TGTGCCAGTAGTATAGATAACAGGGGGGTACCCGATCAGCCCCAGCATTTT. Translated: CASSIDNRGVPDQPQHF. Variable domain in full (rest from reference TRBV19 and TRBJ1-5): DGGITQSPKYLFRKEGQNVTLSCEQNLNHDAMYWYRQDPGQGLRLIYYSQIVNDFQKGDIAEGYSVSREKKESFPLTVTSAQKNPTAFYLCASSIDNRGVPDQPQHFGDGTRLSIL.